These 19 T cell receptor beta chains were all obtained from the same sample, sequenced in a study of shared clonotypes between healthy human individuals. Assay used: immunoSEQ multiplex PCR; TCRdb lists only in-frame clones, some missing. The repertoire has about 480,000 clones, about three quarters of them found once; the top ten carry approximately 12%. Sequencing was carried out using PBMCs. Receptor source: a woman in her thirties or forties in good health. Some clones in this sample may be carry-over from other donors' samples.

The chain uses TRBV10-3 and TRBJ2-5, with D maybe TRBD2 (5 bases). This CDR3 spans 14 amino acids. Germline V gene sequence: CDR1 ENHRY, CDR2 SYGVKD. Trimming cost V 4 bases and J 1 base, with 10 bases left between them. The CDR3 nucleotides read TGTGCCATCAGTGGGGCTAGCAGCCAAGAGACCCAGTACTTC. Amino acids: CAISGASSQETQYF.

The gene calls are TRBV9 and TRBJ1-2, with 7 bases aligning to TRBD1. CDR3 size: 17 residues. After removal of 2 bases from V and 3 bases from J, the junction contained 13 bases not matched to a gene. CDR1 is SGDLS and CDR2 is YYNGEE in the germline V gene. CDR3 loop: CASSVGVGQALDYGYTF. CDR3 coding DNA: TGTGCCAGCAGCGTGGGGGTTGGACAGGCCTTGGACTATGGCTACACCTTC.

CDR3 sequence (DNA): TGCAGCGTTGTCCGGGACAGGGATAATATCGGGGAGCTGTTTTTT. Protein sequence: CSVVRDRDNIGELFF. This chain connects TRBV29-1 to TRBJ2-2; 9 bases align to TRBD1. V trimming: 4 bases; J trimming: 7 bases; junction bases outside the gene matches: 10. Germline CDR1 reads SQVTM; CDR2 reads ANQGSEA. This CDR3 is built from 15 residues.

The rearrangement links TRBV5-1 to TRBJ2-3, with 7 bases lining up with TRBD1. The CDR3 covers 16 residues. V was pared by 3 bases and J by 5 bases, with 12 bases of the junction left unmatched. The germline V gene encodes CDR1 SGHRS and CDR2 YFSETQ. CDR3 coding DNA: TGCGCCAGCAGCTCAAATTCAGGGGGTCTGGTAGATACGCAGTATTTT. It is translated as CASSSNSGGLVDTQYF.

This chain connects TRBV18 to TRBJ2-2, with D unresolved. V was trimmed by 4 bases and J by 9 bases, leaving 3 bases between them. The V gene's germline CDR1 is KGHSH and CDR2 LQKENI. This CDR3 has 10 amino acids. The CDR3 loop reads CASSRRELFF. DNA for the CDR3: TGTGCCAGCTCACGTCGGGAGCTGTTTTTT.

The rearrangement uses TRBV9 and TRBJ1-2; D is perhaps TRBD1 (5 bases). CDR1 and CDR2 from the germline V gene are SGDLS and YYNGEE. The germline V and J ends were trimmed by 3 bases and 4 bases, with 7 bases remaining between them. This CDR3 has 12 residues. CDR3 amino acids: CASSAQGYGYTF. CDR3 in DNA: TGTGCCAGCAGCGCGCAGGGCTATGGCTACACCTTC.

The CDR3 DNA reads TGTGCCAGCAGCTCCTGGACAGGGGGCTCCTACAATGAGCAGTTCTTC. Amino acid sequence: CASSSWTGGSYNEQFF. The V gene is TRBV7-9, the J gene TRBJ2-1; TRBD1 matches 10 bases. This CDR3 is 16 amino acids long. Germline CDR1 and CDR2: SEHNR and FQNEAQ (reference sequence). V lost 4 bases, J lost 0 bases, and 3 bases stayed unmatched. Full variable domain (outside the CDR3, taken from reference TRBV7-9 and TRBJ2-1): DTGVSQNPRHKITKRGQNVTFRCDPISEHNRLYWYRQTLGQGPEFLTYFQNEAQLEKSRLLSDRFSAERPKGSFSTLEIQRTEQGDSAMYLCASSSWTGGSYNEQFFGPGTRLTVL.

The gene calls are TRBV7-2 and TRBJ1-2; 7 nucleotides line up with TRBD1. The CDR3 is 13 amino acids. CDR1 and CDR2 from the germline V gene are SGHTA and FQGNSA. V lost 5 bases, J lost 6 bases, and 6 bases stayed unmatched. This CDR3 reads CASSQQGTDGYTF. DNA of the CDR3: TGTGCCAGCAGCCAACAGGGGACTGATGGCTACACCTTC.

This clone occurred a few times. The chain carries TRBV19 and TRBJ1-1, with TRBD1 matching 8 bases. The V and J ends lost 7 bases and 11 bases, in that order; junction bases with no gene match: 6. The CDR3 covers 11 residues. CDR1 is LNHDA and CDR2 is SQIVND in the germline V gene (reference sequence). CDR3 region: CASKAGGPAFF. CDR3 nucleotide sequence: TGTGCCAGTAAGGCAGGGGGCCCGGCTTTCTTT.

The chain recombines TRBV27 with TRBJ2-1; no reliable D call. V lost 3 bases and J lost 5, with 11 bases in between. Germline CDR1 is MNHEY and CDR2 is SMNVEV (reference sequence). This CDR3 is built from 14 residues. The CDR3 here is CASSLASVDNEQFF. The CDR3 region has the DNA TGTGCCAGCAGTTTGGCTAGTGTTGACAATGAGCAGTTCTTC.

The chain employs TRBV14 and TRBJ2-1; no definite D call. Trimming removed 3 bases at V and 11 bases at J, with 23 bases between. The CDR3 consists of 16 residues. Germline V gives CDR1 SGHDN, CDR2 FVKESK. The CDR3 DNA sequence: TGTGCCAGCAGCCACCGGTTGGACCTTTTTACAATGAAGCAGTTCTTC. It encodes CASSHRLDLFTMKQFF. The full variable domain, in which reference TRBV14 and TRBJ2-1 provide the parts outside the CDR3, is EAGVTQFPSHSVIEKGQTVTLRCDPISGHDNLYWYRRVMGKEIKFLLHFVKESKQDESGMPNNRFLAERTGGTYSTLKVQPAELEDSGVYFCASSHRLDLFTMKQFFGPGTRLTVL.

The V call is TRBV6-5, the J call TRBJ2-7, with TRBD2 matching over 9 bases. With V trimmed by 2 bases and J by 6 bases, 8 bases remained unmatched. Germline assignment: CDR1 MNHEY and CDR2 SVGAGI. The CDR3 has 15 residues. CDR3 bases: TGTGCCAGCAGTTACGGTCTAGCGGGACAAGTCGAGCAGTACTTC. This gives the protein CASSYGLAGQVEQYF.

The chain uses TRBV6-1 and TRBJ2-2; 7 bases fit TRBD1. The ends lost 3 bases at V and 4 bases at J; junction bases unmatched: 2. The CDR3 is 14 amino acids. Germline V CDR1 and CDR2: MNHNS, SASEGT. This chain's CDR3 is CASSDQGVTGELFF. For the CDR3, the DNA is TGTGCCAGCAGTGACCAGGGGGTCACCGGGGAGCTGTTTTTT.

This clone was recorded many times. Other DNA sequences of this sample code for an identical CDR3. This chain joins TRBV30 and TRBJ2-2; the D call may be TRBD1 or TRBD2 (5 bases each). V lost 4 bases, J lost 2 bases, and 11 bases lay in between. The CDR3 loop spans 14 amino acids. CDR1 GTSNPN and CDR2 SVGIG come from the germline V gene (reference sequence). The CDR3 DNA sequence: TGTGCCTGGACGGGGACCCCAAACACCGGGGAGCTGTTTTTT. Amino acids: CAWTGTPNTGELFF.

The gene calls are TRBV28 and TRBJ2-5; no reliable D call. TRBJ2-7 explains the end of the DNA better; the J call may be wrong. The germline gives CDR1 MDHEN, CDR2 SYDVKM. The CDR3 covers 13 residues. CDR3 in DNA: TGTGCCAGCATCAGCGCTTTCTCTTACGAGCAGTACTTC. Translating gives CASISAFSYEQYF.

This CDR3 is CASSRGGGANTGELFF. CDR3 coding DNA: TGTGCCAGCAGCCGGGGCGGGGGCGCGAACACCGGGGAGCTGTTTTTT. The genes are TRBV7-9 and TRBJ2-2; maybe TRBD2 (7 bases). Trimming removed 5 bases at V and 0 bases at J, with 13 bases between. Germline assignment: CDR1 SEHNR and CDR2 FQNEAQ (reference sequence). The CDR3 covers 16 residues.

The chain combines TRBV18 with TRBJ2-1; TRBD2 matches 9 bases. V shed 3 bases, J shed 5 bases, and the junction held 2 bases outside the gene matches. This CDR3 region has 14 residues. The germline CDR1 and CDR2 sequences are KGHSH and LQKENI. The DNA for the CDR3 is TGTGCCAGCTCACCCTTAGCGGGAGACAATGAGCAGTTCTTC. Amino acid sequence: CASSPLAGDNEQFF.

The rearrangement links TRBV28 to TRBJ2-1, with 7 bases matching TRBD2. The CDR3 spans 17 residues. The germline V gene encodes CDR1 MDHEN and CDR2 SYDVKM. The V and J ends lost 3 bases and 4 bases, in that order; junction bases with no gene match: 12. The CDR3 DNA sequence: TGTGCCAGCAGTTTTAGGGAGGGGCGGGTCCGTTACAATGAGCAGTTCTTC. The encoded protein is CASSFREGRVRYNEQFF.

The chain combines TRBV4-2 with TRBJ2-5; 7 nucleotides align to TRBD2. This CDR3 contains 14 residues. V dropped 6 bases and J dropped 4; count of bases not matched to a gene: 8. The germline V gene encodes CDR1 LGHNA and CDR2 YNFKEQ. The CDR3 sequence: CASSNRRELETQYF. In DNA, the CDR3 is TGTGCCAGCAGTAATAGGCGGGAGTTAGAGACCCAGTACTTC.